This T cell receptor (beta chain) was captured in a study of blood T cells in healthy people across ages. PCR was performed a second time for about 6 to 12 cycles using a sample-barcoded 5' primer and a J-beta primer mix. Each CDR3 protein is one row after TCRdb ran MiXCR on the 5' RACE reads. The sample has around 1.5 million distinct CDR3 sequences; 42% are singletons. The germline V gene has CDR1 SGHTA and CDR2 FQGTGA. This CDR3 has 15 residues. V and J are TRBV7-3 and TRBJ2-7, with TRBD2 as a possible D gene (6 bases). The J call could be wrong; TRBJ2-5 is a better fit for the DNA end. The clonotype was recovered from a woman aged 18-29 years in good health. Input material: blood. The CDR3 DNA reads as TGTGCCAGCAGCCCTGTTGGCGGGGTTGGGGAGACCCAGTACTTC. Protein product: CASSPVGGVGETQYF.